This T cell receptor (beta chain) was observed in a study of lymphopenia after photon versus proton radiotherapy. Study-level findings and limits: Survival link was tested only in deceased patients; proton benefit remains a possibility. Post-nadir diversity loss with photons came from oligoclonal expansion, particularly CD8+ Temra cells. Under photons, naive T cells and diversity fell while effector/memory populations rose. Larger post-nadir TCR diversity loss correlated inversely with survival in deceased patients.

Profiled with immunoSEQ multiplex PCR; TCRdb holds only in-frame clones, not every one. This sample has 20,000 to 30,000 clones, with 85% to 90% found just once. V was clipped by 4 bases and J by 1 base, with 10 bases between them. CDR3 length equals 14 residues. In germline, CDR1 is MNHNY, CDR2 SVGAGI (reference sequence). Of note for this clone: The antigen is unknown.

This material consisted of peripheral blood, taken from a patient treated with photon-based radiotherapy. The chain combines TRBV6-6 with TRBJ1-1; D perhaps matches TRBD1 (5 bases). The TCR originated in a man under 40 with gastric cancer. CDR3 nucleotides: TGTGCCAGCAGTTTCAACAGGCCGAACACTGAAGCTTTCTTT. Amino acid sequence: CASSFNRPNTEAFF.